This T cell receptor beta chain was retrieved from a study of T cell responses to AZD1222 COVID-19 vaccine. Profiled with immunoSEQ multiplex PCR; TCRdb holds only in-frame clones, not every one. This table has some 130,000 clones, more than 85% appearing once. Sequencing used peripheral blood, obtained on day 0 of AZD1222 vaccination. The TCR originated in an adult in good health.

CDR3 protein: CASSYSAGGGYTF. The CDR3 DNA reads as TGTGCCAGCAGTTACTCGGCTGGGGGCGGCTACACCTTC. The chain joins TRBV6-5 to TRBJ1-2; TRBD1 might be the D (6 bases). Germline assignment: CDR1 MNHEY and CDR2 SVGAGI. Deletions cut 0 bases from V and 8 bases from J, with 10 bases between. This CDR3 is built from 13 residues.